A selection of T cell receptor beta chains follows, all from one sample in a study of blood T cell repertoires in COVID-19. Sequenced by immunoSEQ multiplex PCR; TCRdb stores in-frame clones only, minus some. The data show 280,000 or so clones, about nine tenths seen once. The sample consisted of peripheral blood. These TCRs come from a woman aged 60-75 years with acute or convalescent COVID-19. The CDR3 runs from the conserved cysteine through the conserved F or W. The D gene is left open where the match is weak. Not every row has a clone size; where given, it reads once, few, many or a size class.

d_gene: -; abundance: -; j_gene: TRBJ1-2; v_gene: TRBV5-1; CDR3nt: TGCGCCAGCAGCTCGGTAACAGGGCCTTCTGGCTACACCTTC; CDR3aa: CASSSVTGPSGYTF
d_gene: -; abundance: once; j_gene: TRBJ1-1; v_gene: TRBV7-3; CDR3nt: TGTGCCAGCAGCTTAAGTGTCAGGGAGAACACTGAAGCTTTCTTT; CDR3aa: CASSLSVRENTEAFF
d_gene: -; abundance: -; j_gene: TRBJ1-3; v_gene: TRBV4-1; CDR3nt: TGCGCCAGCAGCCAAGACAGAAACTCTGGAAACACCATATATTTT; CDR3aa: CASSQDRNSGNTIYF
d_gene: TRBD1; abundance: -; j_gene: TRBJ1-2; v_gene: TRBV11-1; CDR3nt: TGTGCCAGCAGCTTAACCGAGGGGGCTTCGTATGGCTACACCTTC; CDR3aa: CASSLTEGASYGYTF
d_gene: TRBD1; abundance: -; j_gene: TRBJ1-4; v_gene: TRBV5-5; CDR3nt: TGTGCCAGCAGCTTTTCAGGGGGTTATAATGAAAAACTGTTTTTT; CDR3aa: CASSFSGGYNEKLFF
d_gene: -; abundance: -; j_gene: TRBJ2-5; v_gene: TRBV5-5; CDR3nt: TGTGCCAGCAGCTTCCTGAGGGTCGAGACCCAGTACTTC; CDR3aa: CASSFLRVETQYF
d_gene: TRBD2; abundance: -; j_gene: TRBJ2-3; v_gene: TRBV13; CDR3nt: TGTGCCAGCAGCTTAGGCCGGTCTAGCGGCCGTAGCACAGATACGCAGTATTTT; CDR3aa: CASSLGRSSGRSTDTQYF
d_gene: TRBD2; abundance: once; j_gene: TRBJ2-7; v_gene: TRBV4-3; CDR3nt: TGCGCCAGCAGCCAAGATAGACTAGCGGGAGGCTACGAGCAGTACTTC; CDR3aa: CASSQDRLAGGYEQYF
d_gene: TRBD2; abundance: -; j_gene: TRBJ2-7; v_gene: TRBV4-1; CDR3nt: TGCGCCAGCAGCCAAGAAGGAGCGGGGAACTACGAGCAGTACTTC; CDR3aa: CASSQEGAGNYEQYF
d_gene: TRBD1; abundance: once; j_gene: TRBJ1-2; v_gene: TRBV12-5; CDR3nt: TGTGCTAGTGCCGTGGGACAGGGGGGTTATGGCTACACCTTC; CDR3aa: CASAVGQGGYGYTF
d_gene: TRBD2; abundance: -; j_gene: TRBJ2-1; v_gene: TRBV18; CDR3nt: TGTGCCAGCTCACCCCTAGGACTAGCCTCCTACAATGAGCAGTTCTTC; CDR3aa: CASSPLGLASYNEQFF
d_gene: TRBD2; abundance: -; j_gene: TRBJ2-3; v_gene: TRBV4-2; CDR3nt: TGTGCCAGCAGCCAAGATAGGACTAGCGGGACCACTAGCACAGATACGCAGTATTTT; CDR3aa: CASSQDRTSGTTSTDTQYF
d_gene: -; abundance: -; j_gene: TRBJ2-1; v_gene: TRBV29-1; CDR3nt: TGCAGCGTTGATCCGGGGTCCTACAATGAGCAGTTCTTC; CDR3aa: CSVDPGSYNEQFF
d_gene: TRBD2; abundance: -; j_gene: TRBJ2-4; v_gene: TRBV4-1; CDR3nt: TGCGCCAGCAGCCAAGTTGGACTAGCGGGGGGCCCGCTAGCCAAAAACATTCAGTACTTC; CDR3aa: CASSQVGLAGGPLAKNIQYF
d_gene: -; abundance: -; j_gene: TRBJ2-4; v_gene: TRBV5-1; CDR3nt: TGCGCCAGCAGCTTGGTCAGTGCAGGGGCGCAAAACATTCAGTACTTC; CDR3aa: CASSLVSAGAQNIQYF
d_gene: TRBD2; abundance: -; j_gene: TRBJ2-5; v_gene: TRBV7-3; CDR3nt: TGTGCCAGCAGCCGCCCCCGAGGGCGGGAGGGTATTGAAGAGACCCAGTACTTC; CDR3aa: CASSRPRGREGIEETQYF
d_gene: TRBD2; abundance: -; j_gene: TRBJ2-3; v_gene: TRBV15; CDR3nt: TGTGCCACCAGCAGGTCCTTGGTAGCGGGGGTGCCTAGCACAGATACGCAGTATTTT; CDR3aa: CATSRSLVAGVPSTDTQYF